These T cell receptor beta chains were read from a single sample in a study of identical twins. TCRdb reanalysed the 5' RACE reads using MiXCR and keeps one entry per CDR3 protein. The sample contains some 1,600,000 distinct CDR3 sequences, about 32% of which appear only once. The material sequenced was cord blood. These receptors all come from a newborn girl in good health. The CDR3 runs from the conserved cysteine through the conserved F or W. A D gene is named only where the DNA matches it firmly. Expanded clones get a size class; other rows say once, few or many, or leave the size out.

>14|few|TRBV5-5|-|TRBJ1-2
CASSVEGTNYGYTF
TGTGCCAGCAGCGTGGAGGGGACCAACTATGGCTACACCTTC
>13|-|TRBV25-1|-|TRBJ2-7
CASSIVGSYEQYF
TGTGCCAGCAGTATTGTCGGCTCCTACGAGCAGTACTTC
>12|few|TRBV5-1|-|TRBJ1-1
CASSSQQGIAFF
TGCGCCAGCAGCTCGCAACAGGGTATTGCTTTCTTT
>14|-|TRBV27|-|TRBJ2-7
CASSLSSYYNEQYF
TGTGCCAGCAGTTTATCTAGCTACTACAATGAGCAGTACTTC
>16|-|TRBV4-1|-|TRBJ2-3
CASSQDRPDRTDTQYF
TGCGCCAGCAGCCAAGATCGACCGGACCGCACAGATACGCAGTATTTT
>13|-|TRBV3-1|-|TRBJ2-7
CASSQFPNNEQYF
TGTGCCAGCAGCCAATTTCCCAACAACGAGCAGTACTTC
>14|few|TRBV7-2|-|TRBJ2-7
CASSRVGTTYEQYF
TGTGCCAGCAGCCGGGTGGGGACCACCTACGAGCAGTACTTC
>12|few|TRBV20-1|TRBD2|TRBJ2-1
CSGTSGHNEQFF
TGCAGCGGGACTAGCGGGCACAATGAGCAGTTCTTC
>13|-|TRBV19|-|TRBJ2-7
CASSKFGIYEQYF
TGTGCCAGTAGTAAGTTTGGGATCTACGAGCAGTACTTC
>11|few|TRBV20-1|TRBD1|TRBJ2-4
CSALQGNIQYF
TGCAGTGCTTTACAGGGGAACATTCAGTACTTC
>16|-|TRBV25-1|TRBD2|TRBJ2-7
CASSDVAPWGGYEQYF
TGTGCCAGCAGTGATGTCGCCCCATGGGGGGGCTACGAGCAGTACTTC
>14|-|TRBV29-1|-|TRBJ2-3
CSVEEGQTSDTQYF
TGCAGCGTTGAAGAGGGACAAACCTCAGATACGCAGTATTTT
>17|few|TRBV14|TRBD2|TRBJ2-1
CASSQGTSGRAYNEQFF
TGTGCCAGCAGCCAAGGGACTAGCGGGAGGGCCTACAATGAGCAGTTCTTC
>14|-|TRBV7-2|-|TRBJ1-2
CASSLESWDYGYTF
TGTGCCAGCAGCTTAGAGTCCTGGGACTATGGCTACACCTTC
>14|-|TRBV13|-|TRBJ2-7
CASSLRGLQDEQYF
TGTGCCAGCAGTCTCCGGGGACTCCAGGATGAGCAGTACTTC
>15|once|TRBV15|-|TRBJ1-2
CATSRDLPGRQGYTF
TGTGCCACCAGCAGAGATCTTCCGGGACGACAAGGCTACACCTTC
>13|-|TRBV27|-|TRBJ2-5
CASGLMGPYGQYF
TGTGCCAGCGGGCTCATGGGGCCTTACGGGCAGTACTTC
>15|-|TRBV6-1|TRBD2|TRBJ2-3
CASTLVLAGRDTQYF
TGTGCCAGCACCCTCGTACTAGCGGGAAGAGATACGCAGTATTTT
>17|-|TRBV21-1|-|TRBJ2-7
CASRKPPRGNCSYEQYF
TGTGCCAGCAGAAAGCCACCCCGCGGGAACTGCTCCTACGAGCAGTACTTC
>14|-|TRBV20-1|TRBD1|TRBJ1-5
CSALTGDGNQPQHF
TGCAGTGCACTGACAGGGGATGGCAATCAGCCCCAGCATTTT
>15|-|TRBV12-3/TRBV12-4|TRBD2|TRBJ2-3
CASSSSGVLTDAQYF
TGTGCCAGCAGTAGTAGCGGGGTGCTAACAGATGCGCAGTATTTT
>15|-|TRBV29-1|-|TRBJ1-1
CSVEGAGWANTEAFF
TGCAGCGTTGAAGGGGCAGGGTGGGCGAACACTGAAGCTTTCTTT
>15|few|TRBV20-1|TRBD2|TRBJ2-5
CSARRPGTRQETQYF
TGCAGTGCTAGACGTCCCGGGACTAGACAAGAGACCCAGTACTTC
>11|few|TRBV6-6|-|TRBJ2-5
CASSALEDQYF
TGTGCCAGCAGTGCACTAGAAGATCAGTACTTC
>14|many|TRBV6-5|-|TRBJ2-7
CASWHASGSYEQYF
TGTGCCAGCTGGCATGCGTCTGGGTCCTACGAGCAGTACTTC
>14|-|TRBV5-6|-|TRBJ2-7
CASSLVGRDYERYF
TGTGCCAGCAGCTTGGTAGGTAGGGATTACGAGCGGTACTTC
>12|few|TRBV12-3/TRBV12-4|-|TRBJ2-1
CASSYSSSAQFF
TGTGCCAGCAGTTACTCATCCAGCGCGCAGTTCTTC
>18|-|TRBV20-1|TRBD1|TRBJ1-6
CSAIPGQGLAYYNSPPHF
TGCAGTGCTATCCCAGGACAGGGCCTCGCATACTATAATTCACCCCCCCACTTT
>10|-|TRBV20-1|-|TRBJ2-1
CSAADGEQFF
TGCAGTGCTGCTGATGGGGAGCAGTTCTTC
>16|few|TRBV27|TRBD2|TRBJ2-5
CASKLAGGISGKTQYF
TGTGCCAGCAAGCTAGCGGGAGGGATATCAGGAAAGACCCAGTACTTC
>17|few|TRBV4-2|TRBD1|TRBJ1-2
CASSQDERDRVVYGYTF
TGTGCCAGCAGCCAAGATGAACGGGACAGGGTGGTCTATGGCTACACCTTC
>13|-|TRBV20-1|-|TRBJ2-7
CSADHRGFYEQYF
TGCAGTGCTGACCATCGGGGGTTTTACGAGCAGTACTTC
>11|-|TRBV29-1|-|TRBJ1-2
CSVEQIAGYTF
TGCAGCGTCGAACAGATCGCTGGCTACACCTTC
>15|-|TRBV4-1|-|TRBJ1-1
CASSPRTLRETEAFF
TGCGCCAGCAGCCCTCGGACTTTAAGGGAAACTGAAGCTTTCTTT
>15|-|TRBV7-6|-|TRBJ1-1
CASSPNPFGNTEAFF
TGTGCCAGCAGCCCCAACCCATTCGGTAACACTGAAGCTTTCTTT
>19|-|TRBV24-1|TRBD1|TRBJ1-5
CATSDQRDRGWDSNQPQHF
TGTGCCACCAGTGACCAGCGGGACAGGGGATGGGATAGCAATCAGCCCCAGCATTTT
>14|-|TRBV7-2|-|TRBJ1-2
CASSYTGRLYGYTF
TGTGCCAGCAGCTATACAGGGAGATTATATGGCTACACCTTC
>19|-|TRBV7-9|-|TRBJ2-5
CASSLGYSSVDSHQETQYF
TGTGCCAGCAGCTTAGGGTATTCGAGTGTCGACAGCCACCAAGAGACCCAGTACTTC
>14|few|TRBV27|-|TRBJ2-7
CASSLTRTFHEQYF
TGTGCCAGCAGTTTAACCAGGACTTTCCACGAGCAGTACTTC
>13|few|TRBV7-2|-|TRBJ2-3
CASSFGATDTQYF
TGTGCCAGCAGCTTCGGGGCCACAGATACGCAGTATTTT
>12|-|TRBV12-3/TRBV12-4|-|TRBJ2-5
CASSPRDLSQYF
TGTGCCAGCAGTCCGAGGGATCTGTCCCAGTACTTC
>14|-|TRBV18|-|TRBJ2-1
CASSPLGDYNEQFF
TGTGCCAGCTCACCACTCGGTGACTACAATGAGCAGTTCTTC
>13|-|TRBV6-1|-|TRBJ2-1
CASRKGGDHEQFF
TGTGCCAGCAGGAAAGGGGGGGATCATGAGCAGTTCTTC